The clone carrying this T cell receptor beta chain was picked up many times. V dropped 0 bases and J dropped 0 bases, with 9 bases sitting between them. The CDR3 contains 17 residues. Looked up from germline, CDR1 is LGHNA and CDR2 is YNFKEQ. This specimen comes from a study of human T cells and chemical hapten exposure. In the study overall: A patient group, mainly female, showed alopecia areata, totalis or universalis.

Documented time point: pre-sensitization, week 0. Noted treatment: therapeutic diphenylcyclopropenone sensitization with weekly scalp DPC. Someone pulled total RNA out of unfractionated whole blood. During construction of the library, unique molecular identifiers were attached to individual cDNA molecules for quantitative, reproducible TCR counting. Using its own MiXCR run on the RACE reads, TCRdb lists one record per CDR3 protein. The sample records roughly 64,000 distinct CDR3 sequences, about 11% being singletons. This clonotype was obtained from a woman aged 40 to 50 with alopecia areata. Some clones in this sample may be carry-over from other donors' samples. Sequenced material: whole blood, taken in connection with sensitization to the hapten diphenylcyclopropenone (DPC). This chain connects TRBV4-2 to TRBJ2-6; the D gene is possibly TRBD1 (6 bases). CDR3 sequence (DNA): TGTGCCAGCAGCCAAGATGGGGACAACTCTGGGGCCAACGTCCTGACTTTC. Its protein product is CASSQDGDNSGANVLTF.